The 15 T cell receptor beta chains given below trace back to one sample, sequenced in a study of cytomegalovirus exposure and HLA in healthy donors. A multiplex PCR was run with 60 Vbeta primers and 13 Jbeta primers. Assay: immunoSEQ multiplex PCR; the TCRdb copy retains only in-frame clones and omits some. The data show roughly 180,000 clones, about three quarters seen once. The sample was PBMCs. These receptors all stem from a man in his forties or fifties in good health and CMV-seropositive.

V usage is TRBV25-1 and J usage is TRBJ2-5, with TRBD1 matching 8 bases. The DNA end lines up better with TRBJ2-7; the J call may be wrong. The CDR3 extends over 15 amino acids. From germline, CDR1 is MGHDK and CDR2 SYGVNS. CDR3 DNA sequence: TGTGCCAGCAGTGAATATTCCCCGACAGGGGACGAGCAGTACTTC. It specifies CASSEYSPTGDEQYF.

The V and J genes are TRBV28 and TRBJ1-2; D perhaps matches TRBD1 (5 bases). Trimming removed 3 bases at V and 0 bases at J, with 14 bases between. Germline CDR1 is MDHEN and CDR2 is SYDVKM. The CDR3 is 16 amino acids. CDR3 nucleotides: TGTGCCAGCAGTTTCCCCTCGGGGGGAGCTAACTATGGCTACACCTTC. Its translation is CASSFPSGGANYGYTF.

In its sample, this clone was seen a few times. The CDR3 protein is CATSRSGTVKGDTQYF. In DNA, the CDR3 is TGTGCCACCAGCAGATCCGGGACAGTGAAGGGAGATACGCAGTATTTT. This chain joins TRBV15 and TRBJ2-3; the match to TRBD1 covers 7 bases. Germline values: CDR1 LNHNV, CDR2 YYDKDF (reference sequence). The CDR3 has 16 residues. Germline trimming cut 2 bases from V and 5 bases from J; bases unmatched to any gene: 10.

This clone was seen only a few times. The chain is built from TRBV6-4 and TRBJ1-2, with D maybe TRBD1 (5 bases). V was shortened by 7 bases and J by 4 bases, with 16 bases between the two germline ends. This CDR3 spans 14 amino acids. Germline-derived CDR1 and CDR2 are MRHNA and SNTAGT. CDR3 protein: CASKVTADSYGYTF. CDR3 DNA: TGTGCCAGCAAAGTGACAGCCGACTCCTATGGCTACACCTTC.

The V call is TRBV4-1, the J call TRBJ2-7, with TRBD1 matching 10 bases. This CDR3 contains 15 residues. Germline loops: CDR1 MGHRA, CDR2 YSYEKL. The CDR3 DNA is TGCGCCAGCAGCCAAGGGACAGGGGGGAATTTCGAGCAGCACGTC. Amino acids: CASSQGTGGNFEQHV.

This chain joins TRBV2 and TRBJ1-2; perhaps TRBD1 as D (5 bases). CDR3 length: 12 amino acids. Per germline, CDR1 SNHLY and CDR2 FYNNEI. V was trimmed by 0 bases and J by 7 bases, leaving 6 bases between them. The CDR3 region is CASSEAQGGYTF. The CDR3 DNA sequence: TGTGCCAGCAGTGAAGCGCAGGGTGGCTACACCTTC.

The chain uses TRBV15 and TRBJ1-2; D is undetermined. CDR1 and CDR2 from the germline V gene are LNHNV and YYDKDF (reference sequence). The CDR3 sequence is 13 residues long. The germline V and J ends were trimmed by 0 bases and 5 bases, with 7 bases remaining between them. DNA of the CDR3: TGTGCCACCAGCAGAGATGGCCATTATGGCTACACCTTC. Encoded protein: CATSRDGHYGYTF.

This clone appeared a few times. The chain couples TRBV4-1 to TRBJ1-3; D gene unclear. The CDR3 is 16 residues long. V lost 1 base to trimming and J lost 1 base, with 11 bases between them. CDR1 and CDR2 (germline): MGHRA, YSYEKL. CDR3 sequence (DNA): TGCGCCAGCAGCCAAGTAGAGGCGCTTTCTGGAAACACCATATATTTT. Its protein product is CASSQVEALSGNTIYF.

The table lists this clone with a few counts. This sequence joins TRBV6-5 and TRBJ1-2, with 10 bases fitting TRBD1. The CDR3 sequence is 14 residues long. Trimming cost V 7 bases and J 4 bases; bases outside gene matches: 6. The V gene's germline CDR1 is MNHEY and CDR2 SVGAGI. In nucleotides, the CDR3 is TGTGCCAGCAACCCGGACAGGGGGTTCTATGGCTACACCTTC. Translating it yields CASNPDRGFYGYTF.

V is TRBV6-5 and J is TRBJ1-3; TRBD1 aligns across 7 bases. The germline CDR1 and CDR2 sequences are MNHEY and SVGAGI. The CDR3 contains 14 residues. Trimming removed 7 bases from V and 5 bases from J; junction bases left unmatched: 8. The CDR3 reads CASTTGTARNTIYF. Written as DNA, the CDR3 is TGTGCCAGCACCACCGGGACAGCCCGAAACACCATATATTTT.

The gene calls are TRBV6-1 and TRBJ2-7; TRBD2 might be the D (6 bases). The V end was cut by 9 bases, the J end by 7 bases, with 16 bases between. The CDR3 spans 12 residues. Germline V gene data show CDR1 as MNHNS and CDR2 as SASEGT. CDR3 DNA: TGTGCCAGTAGAGGGAGGTTGATGGAGCAGTACGTC. Encoded protein: CASRGRLMEQYV.

The V and J genes are TRBV9 and TRBJ2-7; 9 bases are shared with TRBD1. Germline V gene lookup returns CDR1 SGDLS and CDR2 YYNGEE. The length of the CDR3 is 14 residues. V gave up 9 bases and J gave up 2 bases; unmatched junction bases: 9. In DNA form, the CDR3 reads TGTGCCACCAGACAGGGACAGGGAACCTACGAGCAGTACGTC. It translates to CATRQGQGTYEQYV.

This chain connects TRBV6-1 to TRBJ2-5, with D perhaps TRBD1 (5 bases). CDR1 and CDR2 from the germline V gene are MNHNS and SASEGT. With 8 bases removed from V and 5 bases from J, the gap between germline ends came to 15 bases. The CDR3 is 13 amino acids. CDR3 sequence: CASRTLTGETQYF. DNA for the CDR3: TGTGCCAGCCGGACATTAACGGGCGAGACCCAGTACTTC.

J is TRBJ2-6 and V is TRBV13; possible D gene TRBD2, 7 bases. The ends were cut back, 3 bases at V and 2 bases at J, with 11 bases in the middle. Germline CDR1 PRHDT, CDR2 FYEKMQ (reference sequence). The CDR3 has 16 residues. In DNA form, the CDR3 reads TGTGCCAGCAGCTTGGCGGGGGCTGCTGGGGCCAACGTCCTGACTTTC. It translates to CASSLAGAAGANVLTF.

Comment on this clone: The junction and the germline gene differ at one end; a read error may be behind it. This specimen includes other DNA sequences encoding the same CDR3. The chain links TRBV7-8 to TRBJ1-2, with a possible D match to TRBD1 (5 bases). In germline, CDR1 is SGHVS, CDR2 FQNEAQ. The CDR3 runs 16 residues. For the CDR3, the DNA is TGTGCCAGCAGCTTAAATCAGGGACTAACTAACTATGGCTACACCTTT. Translating gives CASSLNQGLTNYGYTF.